The 9 T cell receptor beta chains given below trace back to one sample, sequenced in a study of long-term antiretroviral therapy in people with HIV. This was the immunoSEQ v3.0 assay at survey level. Repertoires were generated with immunoSEQ multiplex PCR, while TCRdb's copy carries only in-frame clones and drops some. Of approximately 35,000 clones detected, roughly 94% appear once; the ten largest clones hold about 3.9%. The specimen comprised unsorted PBMCs, sampled 4.1 years after starting antiretroviral therapy. Receptor source: a woman in her fifties or sixties with HIV.

The sample holds one count of this clone. V usage is TRBV9 and J usage is TRBJ2-1; D assignment may be TRBD1 or TRBD2 (5 bases each). The CDR3 sequence is 14 residues long. The germline V gene has CDR1 SGDLS and CDR2 YYNGEE. V was clipped by 4 bases and J by 0 bases, with 8 bases between them. The CDR3 region has the DNA TGTGCCAGCAGCCTGGGGGACTCCTACAATGAGCAGTTCTTC. The encoded protein is CASSLGDSYNEQFF.

V gene TRBV15 combines with J gene TRBJ1-1; D might be TRBD1 (5 bases). CDR1 LNHNV and CDR2 YYDKDF come from the germline V gene (reference sequence). The length of the CDR3 is 13 residues. V dropped 0 bases and J dropped 7 bases, with 9 bases sitting between them. Written as DNA, the CDR3 is TGTGCCACCAGCAGAGACAGGGTTGTTGAAGCTTTCTTT. Its translation is CATSRDRVVEAFF.

V is TRBV2 and J is TRBJ1-3; D gene unclear. V dropped 5 bases and J dropped 0 bases, with 11 bases sitting between them. Per germline, CDR1 SNHLY and CDR2 FYNNEI. CDR3 size: 15 residues. The CDR3 sequence is CASSIRLFSGNTIYF. The CDR3 DNA follows: TGTGCCAGCAGTATCAGGCTCTTCTCTGGAAACACCATATATTTT.

The genes are TRBV2 and TRBJ1-6; D is unresolved. Germline V gives CDR1 SNHLY, CDR2 FYNNEI. The CDR3 totals 15 residues. Trimming left V 4 bases short and J 2 bases short, with 9 bases between. CDR3 loop: CASSGEGAYNSPLHF. DNA for the CDR3: TGTGCCAGCAGTGGTGAGGGCGCCTATAATTCACCCCTCCACTTT.

This clone came up once. V usage is TRBV7-2 and J usage is TRBJ1-2, with 7 bases identical to TRBD1. This CDR3 comprises 15 residues. V was pared by 3 bases and J by 8 bases, with 12 bases of the junction left unmatched. From germline, CDR1 is SGHTA and CDR2 FQGNSA. The CDR3 nucleotides are TGTGCCAGCAGCTTGGACCAAACAGGGGCTCGGGGCTACACCTTC. Encoded protein: CASSLDQTGARGYTF. The whole variable domain, filled in from reference TRBV7-2 and TRBJ1-2, reads GAGVSQSPSNKVTEKGKDVELRCDPISGHTALYWYRQSLGQGLEFLIYFQGNSAPDKSGLPSDRFSAERTGGSVSTLTIQRTQQEDSAVYLCASSLDQTGARGYTFGSGTRLTVV.

The V call is TRBV2, the J call TRBJ2-3; D might be TRBD2 (5 bases). Germline CDR1 and CDR2: SNHLY and FYNNEI. This CDR3 has 13 residues. V was cut by 6 bases and J by 2 bases, with 9 bases left in between. For the CDR3, the DNA is TGTGCCAGCAGCCAGCGGTTCACAGATACGCAGTATTTT. Translated, it gives CASSQRFTDTQYF. Full variable domain (rest looked up from reference TRBV2 and TRBJ2-3): EPEVTQTPSHQVTQMGQEVILRCVPISNHLYFYWYRQILGQKVEFLVSFYNNEISEKSEIFDDQFSVERPDGSNFTLKIRSTKLEDSAMYFCASSQRFTDTQYFGPGTRLTVL.

The chain is built from TRBV7-2 and TRBJ2-1; unclear D gene. Germline-derived CDR1 and CDR2 are SGHTA and FQGNSA. This CDR3 has 12 residues. V gave up 3 bases and J gave up 6 bases, with 6 bases separating them. The CDR3 region is CASSLMTNEQFF. In DNA form, the CDR3 reads TGTGCCAGCAGCTTGATGACCAATGAGCAGTTCTTC.

The CDR3 DNA reads as TGTGCCAGCAGTTCCCGTAGGGACAGGGGAAACCAAGAGACCCAGTACTTC. Its protein product is CASSSRRDRGNQETQYF. The V gene is TRBV6-7, the J gene TRBJ2-5; 10 positions agree with TRBD1. TRBV6-7 counts as an open reading frame of uncertain function. V lost 4 bases, J lost 0 bases, and 8 bases stayed unmatched. CDR3 size: 17 residues.

The V and J genes are TRBV5-6 and TRBJ2-1; no firm D call. V was trimmed by 1 base and J by 4 bases, leaving 3 bases between them. Per the germline V gene, CDR1 is SGHDT and CDR2 is YYEEEE. This CDR3 spans 12 amino acids. This chain's CDR3 is CASSLYYNEQFF. CDR3 in DNA: TGTGCCAGCAGCTTGTATTACAATGAGCAGTTCTTC.